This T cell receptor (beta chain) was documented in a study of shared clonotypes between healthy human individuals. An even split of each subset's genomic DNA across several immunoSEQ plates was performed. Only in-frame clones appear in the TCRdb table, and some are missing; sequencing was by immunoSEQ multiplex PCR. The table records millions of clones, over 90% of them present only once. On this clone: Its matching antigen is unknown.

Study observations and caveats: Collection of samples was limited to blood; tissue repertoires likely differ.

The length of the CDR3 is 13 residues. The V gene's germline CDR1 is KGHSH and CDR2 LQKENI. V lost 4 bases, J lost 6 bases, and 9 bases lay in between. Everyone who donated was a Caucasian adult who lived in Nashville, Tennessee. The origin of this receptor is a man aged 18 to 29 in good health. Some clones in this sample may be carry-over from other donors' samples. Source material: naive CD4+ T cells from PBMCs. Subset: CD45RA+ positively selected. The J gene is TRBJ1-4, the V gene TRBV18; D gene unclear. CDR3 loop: CASSRGVDEKLFF. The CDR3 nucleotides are TGTGCCAGCTCACGCGGGGTGGATGAAAAACTGTTTTTT.